This T cell receptor beta chain was retrieved from a study of blood T cell repertoires in COVID-19. In the study overall: Samples came from the United States, Italy and Spain, spanning acute and convalescent COVID-19. T cells, B-cell-depleted T cells, or PBMCs supplied cDNA or gDNA.

The germline V gene encodes CDR1 SGHRS and CDR2 YFSETQ. The V and J ends lost 0 bases and 5 bases, in that order; junction bases with no gene match: 6. CDR3 size: 16 residues. Points on this clone: Different DNA sequences within this sample yield the same CDR3.

Per the study methods: Amplification with reference gene primers provided the estimates of nucleated cell counts. Clones were sequenced by immunoSEQ multiplex PCR, and TCRdb holds only the in-frame ones, with some missing. Clonal size and the V and J genes are those of that table, whereas D and trimming came from the DNA. This table holds some 49,000 clones, 75% to 95% found once. This TCR came from a man aged 45-60 years with active COVID-19. Sequences were obtained from peripheral blood. This rearrangement joins TRBV5-1 to TRBJ2-5, with 11 bases that match TRBD2. The CDR3: CASSLELAGGWETQYF. The CDR3 DNA follows: TGCGCCAGCAGCTTGGAGTTAGCGGGAGGGTGGGAGACCCAGTACTTC.